Included here is one T cell receptor beta chain sequence, with context. Its antigen is as yet unknown. PBMCs that had been cryopreserved were the source of roughly 2 micrograms of genomic DNA for TCR beta libraries. The data originate from a study of cytotoxic CD8 clonotypes in ibrutinib-treated CLL. Here immunoSEQ multiplex PCR was the method, and the copy in TCRdb shows in-frame clones only, minus some. The table has approximately 74,000 clones, around 84% seen once; the top ten hold 7.5% to 9.5%. Study results and limitations: Sustained-remission and progressing patients were not sampled at matched times.

CDR1 KGHSH and CDR2 LQKENI come from the germline V gene. V lost 6 bases and J lost 9; bases outside the gene matches: 5. This CDR3 has 12 amino acids. The source was PBMCs, collected at disease progression, from a patient treated with ibrutinib. The TCR originated in a human donor with chronic lymphocytic leukemia. The V and J genes are TRBV18 and TRBJ2-7; 10 nucleotides align to TRBD1. CDR3 loop: CASSRDRGAQYF. Here the CDR3 DNA reads TGTGCCAGCTCGCGGGACAGGGGCGCGCAGTACTTC.